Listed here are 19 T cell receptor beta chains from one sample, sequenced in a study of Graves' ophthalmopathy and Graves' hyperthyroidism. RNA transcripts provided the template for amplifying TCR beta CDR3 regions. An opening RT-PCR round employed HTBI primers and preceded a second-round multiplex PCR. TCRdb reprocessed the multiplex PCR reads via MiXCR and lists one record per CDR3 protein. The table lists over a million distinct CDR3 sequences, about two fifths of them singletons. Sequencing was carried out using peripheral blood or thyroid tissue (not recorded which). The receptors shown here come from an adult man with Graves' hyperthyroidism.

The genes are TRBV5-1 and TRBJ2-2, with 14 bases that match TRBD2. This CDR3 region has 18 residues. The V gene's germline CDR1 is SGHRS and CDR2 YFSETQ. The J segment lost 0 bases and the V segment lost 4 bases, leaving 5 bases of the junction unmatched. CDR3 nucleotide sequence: TGCGCCAGCAGCCCAGGGACTAGCGGGGGTCCGAACACCGGGGAGCTGTTTTTT. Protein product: CASSPGTSGGPNTGELFF. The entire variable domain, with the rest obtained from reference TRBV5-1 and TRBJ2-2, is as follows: KAGVTQTPRYLIKTRGQQVTLSCSPISGHRSVSWYQQTPGQGLQFLFEYFSETQRNKGNFPGRFSGRQFSNSRSEMNVSTLELGDSALYLCASSPGTSGGPNTGELFFGEGSRLTVL.

The CDR3: CASGTGTFYEQYF. DNA for the CDR3: TGTGCCAGCGGGACAGGGACCTTTTACGAGCAGTACTTC. The chain employs TRBV7-8 and TRBJ2-7; TRBD1 aligns across 9 bases. In germline, CDR1 is SGHVS, CDR2 FQNEAQ. V was clipped by 8 bases and J by 4 bases; unmatched bases: 6. This CDR3 has 13 residues.

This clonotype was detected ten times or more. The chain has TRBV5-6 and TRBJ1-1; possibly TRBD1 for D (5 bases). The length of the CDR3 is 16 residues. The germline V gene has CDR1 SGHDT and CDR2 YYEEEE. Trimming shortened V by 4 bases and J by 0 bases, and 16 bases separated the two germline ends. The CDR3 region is CASSPKPDTLNTEAFF. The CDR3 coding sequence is TGTGCCAGCAGCCCTAAACCGGACACATTGAACACTGAAGCTTTCTTT. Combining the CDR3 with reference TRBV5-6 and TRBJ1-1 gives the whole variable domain DAGVTQSPTHLIKTRGQQVTLRCSPKSGHDTVSWYQQALGQGPQFIFQYYEEEERQRGNFPDRFSGHQFPNYSSELNVNALLLGDSALYLCASSPKPDTLNTEAFFGQGTRLTVV.

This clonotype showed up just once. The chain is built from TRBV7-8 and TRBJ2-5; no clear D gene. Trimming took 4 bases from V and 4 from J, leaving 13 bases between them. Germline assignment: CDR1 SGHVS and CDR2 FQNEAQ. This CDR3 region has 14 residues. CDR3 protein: CASSSTHSVETQYF. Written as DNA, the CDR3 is TGTGCCAGCAGCTCAACACATTCGGTAGAGACCCAGTACTTC.

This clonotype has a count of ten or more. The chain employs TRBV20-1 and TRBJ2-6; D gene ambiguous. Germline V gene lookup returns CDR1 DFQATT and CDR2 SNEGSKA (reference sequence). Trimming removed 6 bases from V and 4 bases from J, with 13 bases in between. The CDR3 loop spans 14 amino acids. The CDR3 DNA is TGCAGTGCCACCGACCGACGCGGGGCCAACGTCCTGACTTTC. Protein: CSATDRRGANVLTF.

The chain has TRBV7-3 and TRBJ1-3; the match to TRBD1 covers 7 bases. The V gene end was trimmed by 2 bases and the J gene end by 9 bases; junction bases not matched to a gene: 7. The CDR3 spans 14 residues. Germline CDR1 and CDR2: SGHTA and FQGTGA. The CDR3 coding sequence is TGTGCCAGCAGCTTATTACAGGGGAGAGGCACCATATATTTT. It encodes CASSLLQGRGTIYF.

The CDR3 spells CSVGDRVFQETQYF. The CDR3 coding sequence is TGCAGCGTTGGGGACAGGGTGTTCCAAGAGACCCAGTACTTC. This rearrangement joins TRBV29-1 to TRBJ2-5; the match to TRBD1 covers 9 bases. Germline-derived CDR1 and CDR2 are SQVTM and ANQGSEA. This CDR3 comprises 14 residues. Trimming removed 4 bases from V and 1 base from J; junction bases left unmatched: 4. The whole variable domain, remainder taken from reference TRBV29-1 and TRBJ2-5, is SAVISQKPSRDICQRGTSLTIQCQVDSQVTMMFWYRQQPGQSLTLIATANQGSEATYESGFVIDKFPISRPNLTFSTLTVSNMSPEDSSIYLCSVGDRVFQETQYFGPGTRLLVL.

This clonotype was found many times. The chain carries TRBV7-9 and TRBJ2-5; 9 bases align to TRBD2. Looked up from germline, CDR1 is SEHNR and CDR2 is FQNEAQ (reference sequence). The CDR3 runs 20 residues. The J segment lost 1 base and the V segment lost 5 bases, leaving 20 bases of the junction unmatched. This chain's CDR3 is CASSGPLEAGGRGSQETQYF. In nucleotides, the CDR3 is TGTGCCAGCAGCGGACCCCTTGAAGCGGGGGGACGCGGCAGCCAAGAGACCCAGTACTTC.

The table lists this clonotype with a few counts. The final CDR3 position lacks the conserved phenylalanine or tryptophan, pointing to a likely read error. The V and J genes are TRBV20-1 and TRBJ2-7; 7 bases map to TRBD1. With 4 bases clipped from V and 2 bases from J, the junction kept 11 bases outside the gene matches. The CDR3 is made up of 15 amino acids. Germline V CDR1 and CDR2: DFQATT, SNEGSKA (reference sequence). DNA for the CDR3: TGCAGTGCTATGAACACCGGGACAGTCACCTACGAGCAGTACCTC. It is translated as CSAMNTGTVTYEQYL.

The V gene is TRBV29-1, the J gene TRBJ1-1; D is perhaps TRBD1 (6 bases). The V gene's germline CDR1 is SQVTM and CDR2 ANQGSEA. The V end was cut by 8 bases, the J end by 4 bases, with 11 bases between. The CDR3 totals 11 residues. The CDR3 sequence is CSLSGVTEAFF. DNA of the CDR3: TGCAGCTTGTCAGGGGTCACTGAAGCTTTCTTT.

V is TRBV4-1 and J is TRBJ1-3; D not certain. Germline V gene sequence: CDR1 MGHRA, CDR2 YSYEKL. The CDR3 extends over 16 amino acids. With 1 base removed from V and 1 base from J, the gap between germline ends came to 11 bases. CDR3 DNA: TGCGCCAGCAGCCAAGGAGGATGGAGTTCTGGAAACACCATATATTTT. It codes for CASSQGGWSSGNTIYF.

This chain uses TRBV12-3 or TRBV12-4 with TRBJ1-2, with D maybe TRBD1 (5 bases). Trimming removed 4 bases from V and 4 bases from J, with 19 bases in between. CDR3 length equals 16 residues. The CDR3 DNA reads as TGTGCCAGCAGTTACTCGGGACCCCGGCTGGGCTATGGCTACACCTTC. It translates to CASSYSGPRLGYGYTF.

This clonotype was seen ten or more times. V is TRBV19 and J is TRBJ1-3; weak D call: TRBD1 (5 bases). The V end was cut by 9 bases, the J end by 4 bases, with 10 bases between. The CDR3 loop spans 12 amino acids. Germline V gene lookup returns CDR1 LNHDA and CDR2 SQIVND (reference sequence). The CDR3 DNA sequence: TGTGCCAGCTCAGGGCCCGGAAACACCATATATTTT. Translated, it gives CASSGPGNTIYF.

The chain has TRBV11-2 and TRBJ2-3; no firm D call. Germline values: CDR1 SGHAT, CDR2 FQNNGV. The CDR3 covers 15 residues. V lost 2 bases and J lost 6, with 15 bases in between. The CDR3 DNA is TGTGCCAGCAGCTTAAGTGTATCCCCCCGGGATACGCAGTATTTT. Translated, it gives CASSLSVSPRDTQYF.

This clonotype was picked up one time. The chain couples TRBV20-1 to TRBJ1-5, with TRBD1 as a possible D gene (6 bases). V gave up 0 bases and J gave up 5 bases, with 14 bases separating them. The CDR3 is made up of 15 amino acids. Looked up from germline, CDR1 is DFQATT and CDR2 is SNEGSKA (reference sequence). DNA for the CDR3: TGCAGTGCTAGAGATTTGAGCAGGGGTTATCAGCCCCAGCATTTT. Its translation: CSARDLSRGYQPQHF.

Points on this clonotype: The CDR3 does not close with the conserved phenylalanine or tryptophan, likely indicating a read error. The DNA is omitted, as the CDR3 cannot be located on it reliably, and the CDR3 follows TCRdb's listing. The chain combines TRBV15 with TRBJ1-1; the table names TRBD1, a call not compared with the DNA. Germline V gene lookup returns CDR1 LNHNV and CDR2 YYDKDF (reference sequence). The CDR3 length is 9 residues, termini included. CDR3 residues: CATSRGGGP.

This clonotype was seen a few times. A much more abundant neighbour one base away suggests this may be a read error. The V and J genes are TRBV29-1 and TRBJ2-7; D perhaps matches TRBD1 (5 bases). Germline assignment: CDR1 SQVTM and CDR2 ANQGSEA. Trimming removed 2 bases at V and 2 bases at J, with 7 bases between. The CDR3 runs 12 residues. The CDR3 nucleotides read TGCAGCGTTGAACAGGACACCTACGAGCAGTACTTC. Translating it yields CSVEQDTYEQYF.

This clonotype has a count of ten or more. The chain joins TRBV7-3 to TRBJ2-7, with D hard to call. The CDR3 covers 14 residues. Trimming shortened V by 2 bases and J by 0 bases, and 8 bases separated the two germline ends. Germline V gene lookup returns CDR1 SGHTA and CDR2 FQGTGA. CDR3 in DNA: TGTGCCAGCAGCTTATTACCTGGCTCCTACGAGCAGTACTTC. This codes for CASSLLPGSYEQYF.

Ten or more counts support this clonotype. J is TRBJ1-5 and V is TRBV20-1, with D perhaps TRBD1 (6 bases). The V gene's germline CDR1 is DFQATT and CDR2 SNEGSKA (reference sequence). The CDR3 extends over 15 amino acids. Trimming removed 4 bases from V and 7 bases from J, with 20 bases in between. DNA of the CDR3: TGCAGTGCTACAAGGGGGGCAGGGGAACGGCAGCCCCAGCATTTT. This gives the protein CSATRGAGERQPQHF.